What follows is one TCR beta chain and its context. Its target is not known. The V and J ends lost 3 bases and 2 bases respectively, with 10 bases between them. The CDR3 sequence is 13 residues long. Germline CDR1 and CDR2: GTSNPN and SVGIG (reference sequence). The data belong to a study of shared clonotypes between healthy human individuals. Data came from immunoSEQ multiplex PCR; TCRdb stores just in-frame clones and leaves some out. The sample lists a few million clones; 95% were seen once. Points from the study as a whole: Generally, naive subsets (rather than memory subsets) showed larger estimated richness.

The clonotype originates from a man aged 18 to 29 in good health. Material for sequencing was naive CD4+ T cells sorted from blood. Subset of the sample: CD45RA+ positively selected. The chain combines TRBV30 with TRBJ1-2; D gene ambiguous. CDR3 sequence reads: CAWSPPGNYGYTF. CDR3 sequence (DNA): TGTGCCTGGAGCCCGCCTGGGAACTATGGCTACACCTTC.